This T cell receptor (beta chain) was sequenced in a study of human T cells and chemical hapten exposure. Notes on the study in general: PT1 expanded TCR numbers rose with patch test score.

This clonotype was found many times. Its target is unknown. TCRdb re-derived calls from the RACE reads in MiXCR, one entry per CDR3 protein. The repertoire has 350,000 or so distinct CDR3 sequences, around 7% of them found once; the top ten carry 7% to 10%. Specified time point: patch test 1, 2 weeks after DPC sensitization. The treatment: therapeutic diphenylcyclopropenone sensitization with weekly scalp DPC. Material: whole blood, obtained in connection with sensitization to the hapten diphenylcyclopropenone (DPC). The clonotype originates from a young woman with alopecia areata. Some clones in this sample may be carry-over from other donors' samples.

CDR3 amino acids: CASSPRPTGTEQYF. The CDR3 DNA reads TGTGCCAGCAGCCCCCGCCCGACAGGGACCGAGCAGTACTTC. This chain connects TRBV12-3 or TRBV12-4 to TRBJ2-7, with 7 bases aligning to TRBD1. The J segment lost 6 bases and the V segment lost 6 bases, leaving 11 bases of the junction unmatched. The CDR3 totals 14 residues.